The 14 T cell receptor beta chains given below trace back to one sample, sequenced in a study of cytomegalovirus exposure and HLA in healthy donors (dated by TCRdb to about 2017). The library was obtained by the immunoSEQ multiplex PCR assay. For the multiplex PCR, a mixture combining 60 forward primers for TCR Vbeta segments and 13 reverse primers for TCR Jbeta segments was used. TCRdb provides this immuneACCESS table in a form limited to in-frame rearrangements. Some clones are lacking; in checked studies, under half of them reflect an unresolved V gene, and why the rest are absent is not known. The table for this sample shows 85,000 to 110,000 clones. Less than 4.5% of the sample rests with the top ten. Sequencing was done on a sample of PBMCs. These receptors came from a man between 40 and 49 years old in good health and CMV-seronegative.

This chain connects TRBV7-2 to TRBJ2-3; 9 nucleotides align to TRBD2. CDR3 size: 16 residues. Germline values: CDR1 SGHTA, CDR2 FQGNSA. The ends lost 1 base at V and 2 bases at J; junction bases unmatched: 4. The DNA for the CDR3 is TGTGCCAGCAGCTTAGATGCTAGCGGGAACACAGATACGCAGTATTTT. Residues: CASSLDASGNTDTQYF.

The chain links TRBV6-1 to TRBJ1-5, with 8 bases fitting TRBD1. Per germline, CDR1 MNHNS and CDR2 SASEGT. CDR3 length: 15 residues. Unmatched junction bases numbered 10, after V lost 6 bases and J lost 6 bases. The CDR3 region has the DNA TGTGCCAGCAGGATAGGACAGGGATTATCTCAGCCCCAGCATTTT. Protein product: CASRIGQGLSQPQHF.

This chain links TRBV28 with TRBJ2-7; D possibly corresponds to TRBD1 (8 bases). In germline, CDR1 is MDHEN, CDR2 SYDVKM. The CDR3 runs 16 residues. The V end was cut by 2 bases, the J end by 1 base, with 15 bases between. The CDR3 DNA is TGTGCCAGCAGTTTAGCCGGACAGGGAGGGTCCTACGAGCAGTACTTC. It yields the protein CASSLAGQGGSYEQYF.

The chain employs TRBV7-9 and TRBJ1-5; 7 bases are a match to TRBD1. Germline V lookup: CDR1 SEHNR, CDR2 FQNEAQ (reference sequence). J was trimmed by 7 bases and V by 5 bases; bases with no gene match: 8. The CDR3 has 14 amino acids. The CDR3 here is CASSPQGPGQPQHF. The CDR3 nucleotides are TGTGCCAGCAGCCCACAGGGGCCCGGGCAGCCCCAGCATTTT.

The chain recombines TRBV19 with TRBJ1-4, with 7 nucleotides matching TRBD1. Germline assignment: CDR1 LNHDA and CDR2 SQIVND (reference sequence). This CDR3 contains 16 residues. V trimming: 2 bases; J trimming: 7 bases; junction bases outside the gene matches: 10. CDR3 DNA sequence: TGTGCCAGTAGTATAAAGACAGGGACGGGTTCTGAAAAACTGTTTTTT. Its protein product is CASSIKTGTGSEKLFF.

V usage is TRBV6-5 and J usage is TRBJ2-1; D is unclear. The germline gives CDR1 MNHEY, CDR2 SVGAGI. V dropped 4 bases and J dropped 10 bases, with 8 bases sitting between them. The CDR3 runs to 11 residues. The CDR3 sequence is CASSFSSEQFF. In DNA, the CDR3 is TGTGCCAGCAGTTTTAGTTCGGAGCAGTTCTTC.

The chain recombines TRBV15 with TRBJ2-1, with D possibly TRBD1 on 6 matching bases. Trimming cost V 4 bases and J 8 bases, with 15 bases left between them. This CDR3 is 14 amino acids long. From germline, CDR1 is LNHNV and CDR2 YYDKDF (reference sequence). CDR3 residues: CATSTRPGEDEQFF. The CDR3 DNA is TGTGCCACCAGCACTCGACCAGGGGAAGATGAGCAGTTCTTC. Full variable domain (missing parts from reference TRBV15 and TRBJ2-1): DAMVIQNPRYQVTQFGKPVTLSCSQTLNHNVMYWYQQKSSQAPKLLFHYYDKDFNNEADTPDNFQSRRPNTSFCFLDIRSPGLGDTAMYLCATSTRPGEDEQFFGPGTRLTVL.

The chain couples TRBV29-1 to TRBJ2-2; D is uncertain. CDR1 and CDR2 from the germline V gene are SQVTM and ANQGSEA. With 2 bases removed from V and 1 base from J, the gap between germline ends came to 5 bases. The CDR3 covers 13 residues. The CDR3, as DNA: TGCAGCGTTGAAAGACAGAACACCGGGGAGCTGTTTTTT. Encoded protein: CSVERQNTGELFF.

V usage is TRBV19 and J usage is TRBJ2-5; 8 positions agree with TRBD1. The assigned J gene may be wrong: the sequence end matches TRBJ2-7 better. Germline lookup yields CDR1 LNHDA and CDR2 SQIVND (reference sequence). There are 14 residues in the CDR3. CDR3 nucleotides: TGTGCCAGTAGTATGACTGGACAGGGCTACGAGCAGTACTTC. Amino acid sequence: CASSMTGQGYEQYF.

This chain links TRBV7-9 with TRBJ1-2; no clear D gene. The CDR3 totals 16 residues. Germline assignment: CDR1 SEHNR and CDR2 FQNEAQ (reference sequence). V was pared by 1 base and J by 5 bases, with 17 bases between. CDR3 in DNA: TGTGCCAGCAGCTTAGGGGGTCGGGGTAGAGATTATGGCTACACCTTC. Protein: CASSLGGRGRDYGYTF. The whole variable domain, remainder taken from reference TRBV7-9 and TRBJ1-2, is DTGVSQNPRHKITKRGQNVTFRCDPISEHNRLYWYRQTLGQGPEFLTYFQNEAQLEKSRLLSDRFSAERPKGSFSTLEIQRTEQGDSAMYLCASSLGGRGRDYGYTFGSGTRLTVV.

The V gene is TRBV10-2, the J gene TRBJ1-1, with D perhaps matching TRBD1 (6 bases). V lost 5 bases to trimming and J lost 4 bases, with 17 bases between them. The CDR3 is 15 residues long. Per the germline V gene, CDR1 is WSHSY and CDR2 is SAAADI. Written as DNA, the CDR3 is TGCGCCAGCAGTCACGAGAGAGGGGGAAGCACTGAAGCTTTCTTT. Translated, it gives CASSHERGGSTEAFF.

The J gene is TRBJ1-2, the V gene TRBV6-1; D unclear. Germline CDR1 and CDR2: MNHNS and SASEGT. The CDR3 has 14 amino acids. Trimming pared 0 bases from V and 8 bases from J, leaving 13 bases between. CDR3 sequence (DNA): TGTGCCAGCAGTGAAGCTAGGCTATCCGGGGGCTACACCTTC. Protein product: CASSEARLSGGYTF.

This chain uses TRBV6-5 with TRBJ1-3; possible D gene TRBD1, 6 bases. V was clipped by 2 bases and J by 2 bases, with 13 bases between them. Germline loops: CDR1 MNHEY, CDR2 SVGAGI. This CDR3 has 16 residues. CDR3: CASSYENRVPGNTIYF. The CDR3 nucleotides read TGTGCCAGCAGTTACGAGAACAGGGTTCCTGGAAACACCATATATTTT.

The gene calls are TRBV6-5 and TRBJ1-2; 7 positions agree with TRBD1. V shed 7 bases and J 4 bases; nucleotides not matched to a gene: 12. The CDR3 spans 15 residues. Per germline, CDR1 MNHEY and CDR2 SVGAGI. The CDR3 sequence: CASNIRQGQSYGYTF. Here the CDR3 DNA reads TGTGCCAGCAACATACGACAGGGACAGAGCTATGGCTACACCTTC.